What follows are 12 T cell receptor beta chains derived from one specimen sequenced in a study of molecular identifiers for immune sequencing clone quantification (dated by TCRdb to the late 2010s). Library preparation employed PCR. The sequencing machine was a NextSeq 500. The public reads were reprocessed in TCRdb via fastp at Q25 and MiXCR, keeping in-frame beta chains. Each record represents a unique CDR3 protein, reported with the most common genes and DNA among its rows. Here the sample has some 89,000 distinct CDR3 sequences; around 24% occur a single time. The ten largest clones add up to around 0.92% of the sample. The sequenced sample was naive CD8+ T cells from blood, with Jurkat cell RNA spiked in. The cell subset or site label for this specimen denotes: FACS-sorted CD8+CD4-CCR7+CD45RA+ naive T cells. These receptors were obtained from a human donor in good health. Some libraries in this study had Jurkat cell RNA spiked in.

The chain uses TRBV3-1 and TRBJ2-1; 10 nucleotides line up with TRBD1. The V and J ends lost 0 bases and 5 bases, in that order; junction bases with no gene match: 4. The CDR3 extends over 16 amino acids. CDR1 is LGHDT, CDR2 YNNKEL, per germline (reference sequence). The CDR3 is CASSQDPDRGDNEQFF. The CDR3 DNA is TGTGCCAGCAGCCAAGACCCGGACAGGGGGGACAATGAGCAGTTCTTC.

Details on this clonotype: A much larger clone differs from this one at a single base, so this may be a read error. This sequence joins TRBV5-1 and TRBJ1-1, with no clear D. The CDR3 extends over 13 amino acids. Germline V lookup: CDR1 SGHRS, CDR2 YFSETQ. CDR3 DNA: TGCGCCAGCAGCTTGAGCGAGAACTCTGAAGCTTTCTTT. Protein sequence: CASSLSENSEAFF.

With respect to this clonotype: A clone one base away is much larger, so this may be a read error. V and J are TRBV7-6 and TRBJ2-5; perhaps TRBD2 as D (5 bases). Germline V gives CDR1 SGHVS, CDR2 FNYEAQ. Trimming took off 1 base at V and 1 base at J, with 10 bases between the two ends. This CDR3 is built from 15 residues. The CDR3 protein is CASSLDPGTQETQYF. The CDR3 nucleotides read TGTGCCAGCAGCTTAGACCCGGGAACCCAAGAGACCCAGTACTTC.

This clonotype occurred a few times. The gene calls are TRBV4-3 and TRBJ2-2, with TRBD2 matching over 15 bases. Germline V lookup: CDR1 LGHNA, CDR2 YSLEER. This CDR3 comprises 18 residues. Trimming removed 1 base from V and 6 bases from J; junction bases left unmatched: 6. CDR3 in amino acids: CASSQGLWTSGRAGELFF. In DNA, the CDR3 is TGCGCCAGCAGCCAAGGGTTGTGGACTAGCGGGAGGGCCGGGGAGCTGTTTTTT.

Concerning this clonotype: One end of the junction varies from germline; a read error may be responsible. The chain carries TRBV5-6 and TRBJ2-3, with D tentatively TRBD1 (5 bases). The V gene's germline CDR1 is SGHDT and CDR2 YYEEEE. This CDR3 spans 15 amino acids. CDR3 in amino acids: CASSLVPPDTDTQCF. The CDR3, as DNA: TGTGCCAGCAGCTTGGTGCCGCCGGACACAGATACGCAGTGTTTT.

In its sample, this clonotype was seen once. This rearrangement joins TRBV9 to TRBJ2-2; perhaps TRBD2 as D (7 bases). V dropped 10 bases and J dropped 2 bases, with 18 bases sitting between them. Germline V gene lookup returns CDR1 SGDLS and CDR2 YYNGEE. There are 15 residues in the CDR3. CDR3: CAPQGGGVNTGELFF. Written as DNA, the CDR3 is TGTGCCCCCCAAGGGGGGGGGGTAAACACCGGGGAGCTGTTTTTT.

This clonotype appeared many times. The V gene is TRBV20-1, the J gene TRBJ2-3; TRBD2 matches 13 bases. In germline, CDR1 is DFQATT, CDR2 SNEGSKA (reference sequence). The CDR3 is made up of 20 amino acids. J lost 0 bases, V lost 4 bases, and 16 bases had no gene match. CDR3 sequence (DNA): TGCAGTGCTACCCCGCCGGGGACTAGCGGGACGGGAAGGAGCACAGATACGCAGTATTTT. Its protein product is CSATPPGTSGTGRSTDTQYF.

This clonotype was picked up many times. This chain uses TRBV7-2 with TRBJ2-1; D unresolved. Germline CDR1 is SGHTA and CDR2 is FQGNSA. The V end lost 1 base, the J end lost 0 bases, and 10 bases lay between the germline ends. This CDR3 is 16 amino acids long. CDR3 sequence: CASSLGQPSSYNEQFF. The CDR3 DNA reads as TGTGCCAGCAGCTTAGGGCAGCCCAGCTCCTACAATGAGCAGTTCTTC.

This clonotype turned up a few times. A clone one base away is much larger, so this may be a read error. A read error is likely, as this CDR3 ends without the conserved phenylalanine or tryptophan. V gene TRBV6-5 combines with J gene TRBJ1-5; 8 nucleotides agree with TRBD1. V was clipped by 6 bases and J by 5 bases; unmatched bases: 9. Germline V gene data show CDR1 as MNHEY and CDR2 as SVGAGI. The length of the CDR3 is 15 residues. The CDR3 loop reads CASSYGQGGDQPQHL. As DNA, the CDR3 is TGTGCCAGCAGCTACGGACAGGGAGGGGATCAGCCCCAGCATCTT.

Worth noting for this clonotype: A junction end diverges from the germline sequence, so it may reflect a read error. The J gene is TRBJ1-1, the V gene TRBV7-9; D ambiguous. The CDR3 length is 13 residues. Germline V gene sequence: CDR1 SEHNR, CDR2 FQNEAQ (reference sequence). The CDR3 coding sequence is TGTGCCAGCAGGAGAGGGTCGGGTACTGCCGCTCTCTTT. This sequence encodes CASRRGSGTAALF.

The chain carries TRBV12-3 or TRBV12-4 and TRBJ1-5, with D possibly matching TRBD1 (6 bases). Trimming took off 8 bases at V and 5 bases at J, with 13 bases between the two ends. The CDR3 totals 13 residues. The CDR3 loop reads CASGGGAHQPQHF. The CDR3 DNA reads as TGTGCCAGCGGGGGGGGGGCTCATCAGCCCCAGCATTTT.

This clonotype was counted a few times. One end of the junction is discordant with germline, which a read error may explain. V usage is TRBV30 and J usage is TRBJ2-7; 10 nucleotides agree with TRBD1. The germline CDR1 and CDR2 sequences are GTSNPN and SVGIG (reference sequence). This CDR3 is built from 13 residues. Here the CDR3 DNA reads TGTGCCCGGAGCCCGGGACAGGGGTACGAGCAGTACTTC. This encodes CARSPGQGYEQYF.